The TCR delta chain described here comes from a study of gamma-delta T cells after stem cell transplantation. TCRdb re-processed the RT-PCR reads via CATT. Altogether some 14,000 delta-chain clones are present, 9.4% being singletons, with the ten largest covering 62%. CDR3 length: 15 residues. V lost 6 bases and J lost 4; bases outside the gene matches: 8. Germline lookup yields CDR1 GEAIGNYY and CDR2 EKD. This clone was seen repeatedly, ten times or more. TCRdb records a much larger clone's protein for this DNA, with a difference at residue 5 that likely arises from a read error; the protein given is the translation of the DNA.

The V call is TRDV2, the J call TRDJ1, with 12 positions matching TRDD3. The source material was gamma-delta T cells. The receptor's source is a human donor. It is not recorded whose cells these are; they may come from a transplant donor. The DNA of the CDR3 is TGTGCCTGTTTCCTACTGGGGGATACAAGCGATAAACTCATCTTT. The encoded protein is CACFLLGDTSDKLIF.